Listed below are T cell receptor beta chains from one sample, sequenced in a study of quantifying T cell responses using KT2 cells. Each CDR3 protein gets one entry after TCRdb re-called the UMI-ligation and nested PCR reads with MiXCR. This sample yields 25,000 to 35,000 distinct CDR3 sequences, of which about 7.1% are seen a single time; 15% to 17% belongs to the top ten. The sample comprised PBMCs spiked with cells of the T cell clone KT2. These TCRs come from a human donor. Both conserved end residues are part of each CDR3. D genes are given only for firm matches. Size is stated for part of the rows, as once, few or many counts, or as a class when the clone is expanded.

clone_size,d_call,cdr3_length,v_call,j_call,cdr3_aa,cdr3_nt
NA,NA,16,TRBV14,TRBJ2-7,CASSQVSWAESYEQYF,TGTGCCAGCAGCCAAGTTTCGTGGGCGGAGTCCTACGAGCAGTACTTC
NA,NA,16,TRBV7-3,TRBJ2-3,CASSLMASSSTDTQYF,TGTGCCAGCAGCTTAATGGCTAGTTCTAGCACAGATACGCAGTATTTT
many,NA,16,TRBV28,TRBJ2-1,CASRPSYGIMYNEQFF,TGTGCCAGCAGGCCCTCCTACGGCATTATGTACAATGAGCAGTTCTTC
few,NA,16,TRBV4-1,TRBJ2-3,CASSHLLRATTDTQYF,TGCGCCAGCAGCCACCTACTCCGGGCTACCACAGATACGCAGTATTTT
few,TRBD2,16,TRBV12-3/TRBV12-4,TRBJ2-3,CASSFGLADSTDTQYF,TGTGCCAGCAGTTTCGGACTAGCGGATAGCACAGATACGCAGTATTTT
many,NA,14,TRBV27,TRBJ2-7,CASRRDGYSYEQYF,TGTGCCAGCAGGCGGGACGGGTACTCCTACGAGCAGTACTTC
many,NA,13,TRBV20-1,TRBJ1-1,CSARAISAGGAFF,TGCAGTGCTAGAGCTATTTCCGCAGGAGGAGCTTTCTTT
many,NA,12,TRBV5-6,TRBJ1-1,CASSFFGTEAFF,TGTGCCAGCAGCTTCTTTGGCACTGAAGCTTTCTTT
many,TRBD2,13,TRBV20-1,TRBJ2-3,CSVTGTSADTQYF,TGCAGTGTTACCGGGACTAGCGCAGATACGCAGTATTTT
many,TRBD2,16,TRBV7-8,TRBJ2-1,CASSLRTSGRYGEQFF,TGTGCCAGCAGCCTTCGGACTAGCGGGAGGTACGGTGAGCAGTTCTTC
many,NA,16,TRBV20-1,TRBJ2-7,CSAQAHSLVGLDEQYF,TGCAGTGCTCAGGCGCACAGTCTAGTCGGACTGGACGAGCAGTACTTC
NA,NA,13,TRBV6-5,TRBJ2-3,CASSLERSLPQYF,TGTGCCAGCAGCTTGGAGCGATCCCTCCCCCAGTATTTT
NA,NA,19,TRBV11-3,TRBJ2-1,CASSFFSMARRRSYNEQFF,TGTGCCAGCAGCTTTTTTTCCATGGCTCGGAGGAGGTCCTACAATGAGCAGTTCTTC
many,NA,14,TRBV2,TRBJ1-1,CASRPTELNTEAFF,TGTGCCAGCAGGCCGACAGAACTGAACACTGAAGCTTTCTTT
medium-sized,TRBD1,16,TRBV6-1,TRBJ1-5,CASSEISRGYNQPQHF,TGTGCCAGCAGTGAAATTTCCAGGGGGTACAATCAGCCCCAGCATTTT
few,TRBD1,16,TRBV7-9,TRBJ2-7,CASSSRQGRKTYEQYF,TGTGCCAGCAGCTCCCGACAGGGTAGGAAAACCTACGAGCAGTACTTC
NA,TRBD2,16,TRBV12-3/TRBV12-4,TRBJ2-1,CASSPMGRGGHTEQFF,TGTGCCAGCAGCCCCATGGGGCGGGGGGGCCATACCGAGCAGTTCTTC
NA,TRBD2,18,TRBV7-2,TRBJ2-3,CASSLVPSGGARLDTQYF,TGTGCCAGCAGCTTAGTTCCTAGCGGGGGGGCTCGTCTAGATACGCAGTATTTT
many,NA,17,TRBV12-3/TRBV12-4,TRBJ1-2,CASSPRSLGGYMYGYTF,TGTGCCAGCAGCCCGAGGTCCCTCGGGGGGTATATGTATGGCTACACCTTC
NA,NA,13,TRBV5-1,TRBJ2-7,CASSLGLKGEQYF,TGCGCCAGCAGCTTGGGACTGAAGGGGGAGCAGTACTTC
many,NA,16,TRBV10-1,TRBJ2-3,CASSEYGTASTDTQYF,TGCGCCAGCAGTGAGTACGGGACCGCTAGCACAGATACGCAGTATTTT
NA,TRBD2,15,TRBV4-3,TRBJ2-2,CASSQVREGTGELFF,TGCGCCAGCAGCCAAGTCCGGGAGGGCACCGGGGAGCTGTTTTTT
few,NA,14,TRBV7-2,TRBJ2-3,CASSSGPGSDTQYF,TGTGCCAGCAGCTCGGGGCCTGGCTCAGATACGCAGTATTTT
NA,NA,15,TRBV5-1,TRBJ2-5,CASSFRQGGQETQYF,TGCGCCAGCAGCTTTAGACAGGGAGGGCAAGAGACCCAGTACTTC
few,NA,13,TRBV29-1,TRBJ1-5,CSVGTGSDQPQHF,TGCAGCGTTGGAACGGGGTCCGATCAGCCCCAGCATTTT
many,NA,16,TRBV7-9,TRBJ2-1,CASSLRGPELNNEQFF,TGTGCCAGCAGCCTACGGGGACCGGAGTTAAACAATGAGCAGTTCTTC
many,TRBD2,15,TRBV24-1,TRBJ2-3,CATSPSSGRTDTQYF,TGTGCCACCAGTCCGTCTAGCGGGAGGACAGATACGCAGTATTTT
few,TRBD1,14,TRBV18,TRBJ2-7,CASSPGTGGYEQYF,TGTGCCAGCTCACCCGGGACAGGGGGCTACGAGCAGTACTTC
NA,NA,15,TRBV28,TRBJ2-5,CASNRRDVGQETQYF,TGTGCCAGCAACAGGCGGGACGTCGGCCAAGAGACCCAGTACTTC
medium-sized,NA,13,TRBV28,TRBJ2-7,CASSLGIGYEQYF,TGTGCCAGCAGTCTAGGTATTGGTTACGAGCAGTACTTC
NA,NA,14,TRBV7-2,TRBJ1-2,CASSLYSGNYGYTF,TGTGCCAGCAGCCTTTACTCGGGAAACTATGGCTACACCTTC
NA,TRBD2,16,TRBV24-1,TRBJ2-1,CATTRGGGTSDNEQFF,TGTGCCACCACCCGAGGAGGAGGGACTAGCGACAATGAGCAGTTCTTC
NA,NA,18,TRBV7-9,TRBJ2-2,CASSLGKTRDSNTGELFF,TGTGCCAGCAGCTTAGGGAAAACCCGGGACTCGAACACCGGGGAGCTGTTTTTT
few,TRBD1,15,TRBV28,TRBJ1-5,CASSPTGARNQPQHF,TGTGCCAGCAGCCCGACAGGGGCAAGAAATCAGCCCCAGCATTTT
many,TRBD1,16,TRBV5-1,TRBJ1-6,CASSPLTGAYNSPLHF,TGCGCCAGCAGCCCTTTGACAGGGGCCTATAATTCACCCCTCCACTTT
NA,NA,17,TRBV2,TRBJ2-3,CASRIGFGGGGTDTQYF,TGTGCCAGCAGAATAGGATTTGGAGGGGGCGGAACAGATACGCAGTATTTT
few,NA,15,TRBV7-2,TRBJ2-7,CASSLLGGASYEQYF,TGTGCCAGCAGCCTACTTGGCGGGGCCTCCTACGAGCAGTACTTC
few,NA,17,TRBV9,TRBJ1-4,CASSPYIGGTSNEKLFF,TGTGCCAGCAGCCCTTACATTGGAGGGACGTCTAATGAAAAACTGTTTTTT
NA,TRBD2,17,TRBV4-2,TRBJ2-2,CASSQGAGGRYTGELFF,TGTGCCAGCAGCCAAGGAGCGGGGGGAAGGTACACCGGGGAGCTGTTTTTT